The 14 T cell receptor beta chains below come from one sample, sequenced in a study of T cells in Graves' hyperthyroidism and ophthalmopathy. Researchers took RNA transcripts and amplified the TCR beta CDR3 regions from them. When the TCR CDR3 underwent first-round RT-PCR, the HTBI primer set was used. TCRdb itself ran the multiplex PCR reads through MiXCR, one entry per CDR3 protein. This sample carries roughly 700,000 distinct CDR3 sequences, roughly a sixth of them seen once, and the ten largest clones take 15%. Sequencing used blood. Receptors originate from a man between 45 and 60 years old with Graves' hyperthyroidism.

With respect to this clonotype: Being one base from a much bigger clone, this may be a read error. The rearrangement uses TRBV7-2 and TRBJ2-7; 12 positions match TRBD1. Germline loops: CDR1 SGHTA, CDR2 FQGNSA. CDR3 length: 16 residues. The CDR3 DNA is TGTGCCAGCAGCTTAGCGGGACAGGGGGCTTCCTACGAGCGGTACTTC. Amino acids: CASSLAGQGASYERYF.

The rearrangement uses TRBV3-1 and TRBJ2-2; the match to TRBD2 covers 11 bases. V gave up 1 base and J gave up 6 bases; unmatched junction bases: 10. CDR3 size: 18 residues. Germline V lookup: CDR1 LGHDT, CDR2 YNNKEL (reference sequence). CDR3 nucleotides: TGTGCCAGCAGCCAAGGGACTAGCGGGTTTGGGGGCCCCGGGGAGCTGTTTTTT. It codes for CASSQGTSGFGGPGELFF.

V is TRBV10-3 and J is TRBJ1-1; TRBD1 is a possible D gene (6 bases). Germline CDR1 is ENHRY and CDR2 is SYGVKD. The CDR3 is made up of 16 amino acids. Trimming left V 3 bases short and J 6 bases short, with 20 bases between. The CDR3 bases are TGTGCCATCAGTGACCACGGGGGCATCCGAACGGCTGAAGCTTTCTTT. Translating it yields CAISDHGGIRTAEAFF.

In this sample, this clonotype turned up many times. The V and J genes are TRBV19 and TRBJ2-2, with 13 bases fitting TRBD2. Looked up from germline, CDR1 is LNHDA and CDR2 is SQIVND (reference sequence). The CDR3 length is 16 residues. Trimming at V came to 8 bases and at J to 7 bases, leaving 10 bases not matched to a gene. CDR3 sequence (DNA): TGTGCCAGTGGACTAGCGGGAGAGGGTTACGGCGGGGAGCTGTTTTTT. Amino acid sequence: CASGLAGEGYGGELFF.

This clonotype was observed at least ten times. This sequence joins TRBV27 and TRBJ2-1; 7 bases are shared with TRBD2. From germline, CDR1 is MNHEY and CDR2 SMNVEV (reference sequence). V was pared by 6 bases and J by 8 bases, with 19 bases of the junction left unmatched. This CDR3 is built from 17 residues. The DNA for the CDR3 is TGTGCCAGCAGCCACAGTGGTGGGGACTACCCGGGCTATGAGCAGTTCTTC. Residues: CASSHSGGDYPGYEQFF.

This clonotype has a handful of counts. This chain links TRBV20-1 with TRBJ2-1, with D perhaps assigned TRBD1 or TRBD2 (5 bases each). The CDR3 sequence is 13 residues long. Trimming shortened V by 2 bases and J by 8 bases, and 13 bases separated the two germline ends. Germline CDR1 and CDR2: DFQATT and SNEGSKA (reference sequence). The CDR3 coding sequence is TGCAGTGCTAGAAGGGGAGCCCTCGATGAGCAGTTCTTC. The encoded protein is CSARRGALDEQFF.

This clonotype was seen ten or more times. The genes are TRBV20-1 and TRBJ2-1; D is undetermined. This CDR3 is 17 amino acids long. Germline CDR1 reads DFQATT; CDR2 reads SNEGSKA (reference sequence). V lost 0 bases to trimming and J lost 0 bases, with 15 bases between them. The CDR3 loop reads CSARDRTGGNSYNEQFF. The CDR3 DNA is TGCAGTGCTAGAGATCGAACCGGCGGAAACTCCTACAATGAGCAGTTCTTC.

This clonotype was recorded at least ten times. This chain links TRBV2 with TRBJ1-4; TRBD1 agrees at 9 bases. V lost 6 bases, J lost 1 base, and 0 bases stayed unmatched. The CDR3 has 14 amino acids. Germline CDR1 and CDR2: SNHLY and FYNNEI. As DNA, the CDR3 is TGTGCCAGCAGGGACAGGGGAACTAATGAAAAACTGTTTTTT. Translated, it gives CASRDRGTNEKLFF.

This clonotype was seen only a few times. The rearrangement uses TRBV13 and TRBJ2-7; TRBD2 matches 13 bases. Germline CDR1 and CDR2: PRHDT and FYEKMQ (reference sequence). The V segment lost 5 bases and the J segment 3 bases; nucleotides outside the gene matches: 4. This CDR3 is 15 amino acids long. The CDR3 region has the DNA TGTGCCAGCAGCGGGGGACTAGCGGGAAACTACGAGCAGTACTTC. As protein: CASSGGLAGNYEQYF.

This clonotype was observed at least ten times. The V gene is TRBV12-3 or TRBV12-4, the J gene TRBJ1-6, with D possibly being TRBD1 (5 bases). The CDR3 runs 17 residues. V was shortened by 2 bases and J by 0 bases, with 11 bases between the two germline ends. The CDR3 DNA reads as TGTGCCAGCAGTTTAAACAGGCCAAGCTCCTATAATTCACCCCTCCACTTT. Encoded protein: CASSLNRPSSYNSPLHF.

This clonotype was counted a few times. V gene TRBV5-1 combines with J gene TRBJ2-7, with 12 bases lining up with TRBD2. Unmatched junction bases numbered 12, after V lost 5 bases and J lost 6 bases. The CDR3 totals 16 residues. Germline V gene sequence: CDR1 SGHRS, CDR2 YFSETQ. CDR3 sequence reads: CASRNLAGGLEAEQYF. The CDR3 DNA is TGCGCCAGCAGGAATCTAGCGGGAGGGCTGGAAGCCGAGCAGTACTTC.

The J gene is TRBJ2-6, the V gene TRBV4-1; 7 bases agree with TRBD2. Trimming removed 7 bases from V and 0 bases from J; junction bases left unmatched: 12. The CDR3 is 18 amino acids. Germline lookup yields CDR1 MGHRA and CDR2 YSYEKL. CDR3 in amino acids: CASTPWGRDYSGANVLTF. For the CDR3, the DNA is TGCGCCAGCACCCCATGGGGCAGGGACTACTCTGGGGCCAACGTCCTGACTTTC.

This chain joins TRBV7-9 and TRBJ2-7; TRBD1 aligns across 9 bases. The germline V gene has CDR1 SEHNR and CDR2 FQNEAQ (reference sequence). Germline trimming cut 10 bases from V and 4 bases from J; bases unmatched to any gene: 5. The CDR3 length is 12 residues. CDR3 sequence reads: CATETGGYEQYF. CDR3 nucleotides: TGTGCCACCGAGACAGGGGGATACGAGCAGTACTTC.

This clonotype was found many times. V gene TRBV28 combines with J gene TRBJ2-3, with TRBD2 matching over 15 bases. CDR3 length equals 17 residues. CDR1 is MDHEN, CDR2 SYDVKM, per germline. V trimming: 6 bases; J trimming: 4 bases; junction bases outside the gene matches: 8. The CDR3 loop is CASSGLAGGGAADTQYF. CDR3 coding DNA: TGTGCCAGCAGCGGACTAGCGGGAGGGGGGGCCGCAGATACGCAGTATTTT.